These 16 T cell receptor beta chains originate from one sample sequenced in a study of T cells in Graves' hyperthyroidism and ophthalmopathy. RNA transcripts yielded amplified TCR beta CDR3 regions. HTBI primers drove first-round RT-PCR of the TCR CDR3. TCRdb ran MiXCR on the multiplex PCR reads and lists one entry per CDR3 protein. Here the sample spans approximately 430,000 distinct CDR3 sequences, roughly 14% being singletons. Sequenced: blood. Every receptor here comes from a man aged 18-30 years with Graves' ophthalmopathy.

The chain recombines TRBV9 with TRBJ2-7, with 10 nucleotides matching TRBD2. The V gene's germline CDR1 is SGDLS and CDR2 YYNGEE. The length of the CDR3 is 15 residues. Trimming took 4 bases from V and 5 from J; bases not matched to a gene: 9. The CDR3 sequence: CASSLKAGGAHEQYF. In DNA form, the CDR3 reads TGTGCCAGCAGCCTCAAAGCGGGAGGGGCACACGAGCAGTACTTC.

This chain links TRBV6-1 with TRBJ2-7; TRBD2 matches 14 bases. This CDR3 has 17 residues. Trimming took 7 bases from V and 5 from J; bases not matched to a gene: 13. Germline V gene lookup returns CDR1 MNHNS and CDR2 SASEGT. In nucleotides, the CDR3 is TGTGCCAGCATCCCGAGAGGACTAGCGGGGGGAGGGGACGAGCAGTACTTC. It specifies CASIPRGLAGGGDEQYF.

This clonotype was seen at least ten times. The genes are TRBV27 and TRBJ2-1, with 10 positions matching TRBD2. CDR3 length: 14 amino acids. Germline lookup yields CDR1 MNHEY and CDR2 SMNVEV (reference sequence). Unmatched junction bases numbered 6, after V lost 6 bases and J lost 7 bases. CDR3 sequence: CASRAGTSVNEQFF. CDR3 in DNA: TGTGCCAGCAGGGCCGGGACTAGCGTTAATGAGCAGTTCTTC.

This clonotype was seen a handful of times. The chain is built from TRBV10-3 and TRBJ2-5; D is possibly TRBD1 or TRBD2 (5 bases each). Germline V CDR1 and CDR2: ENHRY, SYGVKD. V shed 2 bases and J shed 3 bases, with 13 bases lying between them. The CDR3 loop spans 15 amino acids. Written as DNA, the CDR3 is TGTGCCATCAGTGAGATTGGGGGAGCCAAAGAGACCCAGTACTTC. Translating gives CAISEIGGAKETQYF.

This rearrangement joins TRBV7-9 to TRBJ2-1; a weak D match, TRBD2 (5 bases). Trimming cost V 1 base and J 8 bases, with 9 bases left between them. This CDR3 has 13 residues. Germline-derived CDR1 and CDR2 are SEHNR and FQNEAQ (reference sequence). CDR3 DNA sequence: TGTGCCAGCAGCTTAGATGCCGGGGATGAGCAGTTCTTC. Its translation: CASSLDAGDEQFF.

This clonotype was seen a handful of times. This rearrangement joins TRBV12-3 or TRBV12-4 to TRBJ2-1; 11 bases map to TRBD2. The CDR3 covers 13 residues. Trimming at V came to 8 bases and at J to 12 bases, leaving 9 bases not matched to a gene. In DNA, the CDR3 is TGTGCCAGCTTCGAGCTAGCGGGGGGCCCGCAGTTCTTC. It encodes CASFELAGGPQFF.

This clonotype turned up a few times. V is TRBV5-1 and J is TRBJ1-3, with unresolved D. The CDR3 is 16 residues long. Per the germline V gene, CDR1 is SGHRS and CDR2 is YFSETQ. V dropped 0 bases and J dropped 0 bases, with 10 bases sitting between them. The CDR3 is CASSLEPGSSGNTIYF. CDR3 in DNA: TGCGCCAGCAGCTTGGAACCAGGAAGCTCTGGAAACACCATATATTTT.

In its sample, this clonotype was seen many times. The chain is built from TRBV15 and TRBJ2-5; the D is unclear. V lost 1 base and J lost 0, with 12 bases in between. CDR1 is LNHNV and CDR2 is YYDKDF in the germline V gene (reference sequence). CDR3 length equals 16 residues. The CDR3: CATSRGSRSDQETQYF. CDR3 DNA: TGTGCCACCAGCAGAGGAAGTCGCTCCGACCAAGAGACCCAGTACTTC.

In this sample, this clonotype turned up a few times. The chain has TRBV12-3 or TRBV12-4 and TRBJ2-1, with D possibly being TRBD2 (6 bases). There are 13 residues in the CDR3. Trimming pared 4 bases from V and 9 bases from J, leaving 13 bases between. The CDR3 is CASSYKEGAEQFF. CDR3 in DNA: TGTGCCAGCAGTTATAAGGAGGGCGCTGAGCAGTTCTTC.

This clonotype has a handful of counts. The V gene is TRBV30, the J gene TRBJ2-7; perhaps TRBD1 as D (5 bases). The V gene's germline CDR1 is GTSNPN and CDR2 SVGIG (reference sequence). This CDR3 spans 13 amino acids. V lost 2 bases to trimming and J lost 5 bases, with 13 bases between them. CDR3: CAWSPLRANEQYF. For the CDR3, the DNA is TGTGCCTGGAGTCCCCTCAGGGCTAACGAGCAGTACTTC.

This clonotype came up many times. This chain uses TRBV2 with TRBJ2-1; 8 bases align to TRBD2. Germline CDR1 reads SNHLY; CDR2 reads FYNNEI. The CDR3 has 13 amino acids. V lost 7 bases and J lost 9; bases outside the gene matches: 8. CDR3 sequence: CASTSGSIREQFF. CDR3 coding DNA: TGTGCCAGCACCAGCGGGAGTATTCGTGAGCAGTTCTTC.

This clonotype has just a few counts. The CDR3 spells CASSSTRGGANVLTF. DNA of the CDR3: TGTGCCAGCAGCTCGACCCGGGGTGGGGCCAACGTCCTGACTTTC. The chain joins TRBV5-4 to TRBJ2-6, with D maybe TRBD2 (5 bases). This CDR3 is 15 amino acids long. V was clipped by 3 bases and J by 3 bases, with 10 bases between them. From germline, CDR1 is SGHNT and CDR2 YYREEE (reference sequence).

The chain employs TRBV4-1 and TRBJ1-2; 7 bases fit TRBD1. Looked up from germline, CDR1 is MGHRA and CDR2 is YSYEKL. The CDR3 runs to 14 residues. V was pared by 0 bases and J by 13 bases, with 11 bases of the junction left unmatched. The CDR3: CASSQESRGRRSTF. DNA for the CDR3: TGCGCCAGCAGCCAAGAGTCTAGGGGGCGCCGCTCCACCTTC.

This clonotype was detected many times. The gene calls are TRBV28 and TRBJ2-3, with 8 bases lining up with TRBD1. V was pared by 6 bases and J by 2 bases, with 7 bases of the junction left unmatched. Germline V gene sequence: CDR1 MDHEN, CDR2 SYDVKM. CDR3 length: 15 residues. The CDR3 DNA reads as TGTGCCAGCAGAAGGGGGGACAGGTACACAGATACGCAGTATTTT. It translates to CASRRGDRYTDTQYF.

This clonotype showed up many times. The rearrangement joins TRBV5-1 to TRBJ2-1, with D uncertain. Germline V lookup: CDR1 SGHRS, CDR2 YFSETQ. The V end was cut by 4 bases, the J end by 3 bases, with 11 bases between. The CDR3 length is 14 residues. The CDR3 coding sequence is TGCGCCAGCAGCACGGTTAGGGTCTACAATGAGCAGTTCTTC. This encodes CASSTVRVYNEQFF. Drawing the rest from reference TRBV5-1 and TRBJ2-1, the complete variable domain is KAGVTQTPRYLIKTRGQQVTLSCSPISGHRSVSWYQQTPGQGLQFLFEYFSETQRNKGNFPGRFSGRQFSNSRSEMNVSTLELGDSALYLCASSTVRVYNEQFFGPGTRLTVL.

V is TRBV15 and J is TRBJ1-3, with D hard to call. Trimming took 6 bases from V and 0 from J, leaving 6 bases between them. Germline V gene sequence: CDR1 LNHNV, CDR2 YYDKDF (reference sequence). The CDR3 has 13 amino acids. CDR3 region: CATRLLSGNTIYF. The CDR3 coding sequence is TGTGCCACCAGACTACTCTCTGGAAACACCATATATTTT.